This T cell receptor (beta chain) was observed in a study of post-analysis software for immune sequencing data. Looking at the study overall: Patients with relapsing-remitting, secondary progressive and progressive-relapsing multiple sclerosis courses were all represented. Overall study findings and caveats: Versus controls, multiple sclerosis patients showed significantly lower diversity (normalized Chao1). Samples prepared in the same batch strongly co-clustered by F measure.

This clonotype was recorded only once. Its specificity is unknown. Carried by the TCR beta cDNA libraries were unique molecular identifiers. Between about 0.95 and 11 million T cells gave rise to some 490,000 cDNA molecules. A single record per CDR3 protein comes from TCRdb applying MiXCR to the PCR reads. The data contain roughly 650,000 distinct CDR3 sequences, approximately 60% of them singletons. The sample taken for sequencing was blood. This receptor was identified in a girl aged 2-10 years with multiple sclerosis.

The CDR3, as DNA: TGTGCCAGCACCCCTAGCACTAGCGGGTCCTACAATGAGCAGTTCTTC. Its protein is CASTPSTSGSYNEQFF. V is TRBV12-3 or TRBV12-4 and J is TRBJ2-1, with 9 bases aligning to TRBD2. The length of the CDR3 is 16 residues. V shed 7 bases, J shed 1 base, and the junction held 8 bases outside the gene matches.